Below are 13 T cell receptor beta chains sequenced from a single sample in a study of T cells in Graves' hyperthyroidism and ophthalmopathy. Amplification targeted TCR beta CDR3 regions from RNA transcripts. The HTBI primer set was used in a first-round RT-PCR of the TCR CDR3. TCRdb fed the multiplex PCR reads into MiXCR, producing one record per CDR3 protein. This table holds about 400,000 distinct CDR3 sequences, 25% found once. Source material: blood. The origin of the receptors is a man aged 45-60 years with Graves' hyperthyroidism.

The chain recombines TRBV7-2 with TRBJ2-2; 15 nucleotides agree with TRBD2. The CDR3 loop spans 20 amino acids. The trim removed 8 bases at V and 6 bases at J, leaving 19 bases unmatched. CDR1 and CDR2 from the germline V gene are SGHTA and FQGNSA. The CDR3 sequence: CASFDRGRGLAGGLPGELFF. The CDR3, as DNA: TGTGCCAGCTTCGACAGGGGGCGCGGACTAGCGGGAGGGTTACCCGGGGAGCTGTTTTTT.

The sample holds a few counts of this clonotype. This chain links TRBV5-1 with TRBJ2-7; D is unresolved. The germline CDR1 and CDR2 sequences are SGHRS and YFSETQ. The V gene lost 0 bases and the J gene lost 6 bases, with 10 bases spanning the gap. The CDR3 is 13 residues long. DNA for the CDR3: TGCGCCAGCAGCTTGGTATCGATTCGCGAGCAGTACTTC. This encodes CASSLVSIREQYF.

Many counts were recorded for this clonotype. This chain links TRBV2 with TRBJ2-5, with 12 positions matching TRBD1. This CDR3 spans 14 amino acids. Germline V gene sequence: CDR1 SNHLY, CDR2 FYNNEI. The V and J ends lost 7 bases and 5 bases, in that order; junction bases with no gene match: 5. The CDR3 DNA follows: TGTGCCAGCAAGGGACAGGGGGCGTGGGAGACCCAGTACTTC. Protein sequence: CASKGQGAWETQYF.

The rearrangement links TRBV20-1 to TRBJ2-5, with TRBD1 matching 9 bases. The CDR3 runs to 14 residues. Trimming at V came to 6 bases and at J to 6 bases, leaving 11 bases not matched to a gene. CDR1 is DFQATT and CDR2 is SNEGSKA in the germline V gene (reference sequence). CDR3 nucleotides: TGCAGTGCATTGACAGGGGGGTCGGTAAAGACCCAGTACTTC. Amino acid sequence: CSALTGGSVKTQYF.

A word on this clonotype: An end of the junction differs from the germline gene, which may be a read error. The chain carries TRBV7-9 and TRBJ2-3; tentatively, D is TRBD1 (7 bases). This CDR3 has 14 residues. From germline, CDR1 is SEHNR and CDR2 FQNEAQ (reference sequence). Here the CDR3 reads CANSSDREEDTQYF. CDR3 nucleotides: TGTGCCAACAGCTCAGACAGGGAGGAAGATACGCAGTATTTT.

The chain couples TRBV5-6 to TRBJ2-7; TRBD2 agrees at 8 bases. V lost 3 bases, J lost 7 bases, and 12 bases stayed unmatched. CDR3 size: 15 residues. Germline-derived CDR1 and CDR2 are SGHDT and YYEEEE. In nucleotides, the CDR3 is TGTGCCAGCAGCTGGAGCGGGAGTGTGAACAGAGAGCAGTACTTC. Amino acids: CASSWSGSVNREQYF. The variable domain in full, with the rest retrieved from reference TRBV5-6 and TRBJ2-7, is DAGVTQSPTHLIKTRGQQVTLRCSPKSGHDTVSWYQQALGQGPQFIFQYYEEEERQRGNFPDRFSGHQFPNYSSELNVNALLLGDSALYLCASSWSGSVNREQYFGPGTRLTVT.

This chain uses TRBV12-3 or TRBV12-4 with TRBJ2-3; the match to TRBD2 covers 8 bases. This CDR3 spans 13 amino acids. V was clipped by 5 bases and J by 5 bases; unmatched bases: 3. CDR3 in amino acids: CASSREGGDTQYF. The CDR3 nucleotides read TGTGCCAGCAGTCGGGAGGGGGGAGATACGCAGTATTTT.

Written as DNA, the CDR3 is TGTGCCAGCAAAGGGTCGGACGGTACGCAGTATTTT. It codes for CASKGSDGTQYF. The chain employs TRBV30 and TRBJ2-3; no definite D call. Germline-derived CDR1 and CDR2 are GTSNPN and SVGIG (reference sequence). Trimming took off 8 bases at V and 8 bases at J, with 17 bases between the two ends. The CDR3 sequence is 12 residues long.

This clonotype was seen at least ten times. The V call is TRBV12-3 or TRBV12-4, the J call TRBJ2-3; 8 nucleotides match TRBD1. With V trimmed by 2 bases and J by 7 bases, 5 bases remained unmatched. The CDR3 extends over 14 amino acids. DNA for the CDR3: TGTGCCAGCAGTTTACCGGGACAGGTGAATACGCAGTATTTT. This encodes CASSLPGQVNTQYF.

J is TRBJ1-5 and V is TRBV6-1, with 7 nucleotides matching TRBD1. V shed 6 bases, J shed 0 bases, and the junction held 8 bases outside the gene matches. This CDR3 spans 16 amino acids. Germline CDR1 MNHNS, CDR2 SASEGT. The CDR3 region is CASRRTGANSNQPQHF. The CDR3 nucleotides are TGTGCCAGCAGACGGACAGGTGCTAATAGCAATCAGCCCCAGCATTTT.

The rearrangement joins TRBV24-1 to TRBJ2-7; 7 nucleotides match TRBD1. Germline lookup yields CDR1 KGHDR and CDR2 SFDVKD. The length of the CDR3 is 14 residues. V shed 7 bases and J 0 bases; nucleotides not matched to a gene: 5. The CDR3 here is CATSTGQYSYEQYF. As DNA, the CDR3 is TGTGCCACCAGCACGGGACAGTACTCCTACGAGCAGTACTTC.

This clonotype has more than one count but fewer than ten. This chain joins TRBV20-1 and TRBJ2-3, with TRBD1 matching 11 bases. CDR3 length: 14 residues. Trimming took 3 bases from V and 5 from J; bases not matched to a gene: 4. Germline assignment: CDR1 DFQATT and CDR2 SNEGSKA (reference sequence). The CDR3 DNA reads as TGCAGTGCTAGCGGACAGGGGGCCGAAGATACGCAGTATTTT. Amino acids: CSASGQGAEDTQYF.

This clonotype was seen only a few times. The chain employs TRBV19 and TRBJ2-2, with 9 bases aligning to TRBD2. Germline V CDR1 and CDR2: LNHDA, SQIVND (reference sequence). After removal of 3 bases from V and 5 bases from J, the junction contained 10 bases not matched to a gene. The CDR3 totals 17 residues. This CDR3 reads CASSMSSAGGGTGELFF. CDR3 DNA sequence: TGTGCCAGTAGTATGAGTTCAGCGGGAGGAGGAACCGGGGAGCTGTTTTTT.